Here is one T cell receptor (beta chain) with its context. Antigen unknown. Germline CDR1 is MDHEN and CDR2 is SYDVKM. Trimming took 7 bases from V and 4 from J, leaving 13 bases between them. The CDR3 runs to 13 residues. This sample was included in a study of T cell clonotyping in hematopoietic cell transplantation. Study-level results: Graft donor and pretransplant recipient Inverse Simpson Index values predicted broader posttransplant TCR diversity.

TCRdb keeps only in-frame clones here, not all; method: immunoSEQ multiplex PCR. Here the sample spans some 8,400 clones, roughly nine tenths being singletons. This specimen consisted of peripheral blood mononuclear cells, obtained at the time of graft-versus-host disease after allogeneic stem cell transplant. The receptor was derived from a male patient over 55 who had an allogeneic stem cell transplant from a related donor, so the T cells may come from the graft donor. Some clones in this sample may be carry-over from other donors' samples. The rearrangement joins TRBV28 to TRBJ1-1; no clear D gene. CDR3 bases: TGTGCCAGCACCGGATTTCTGGGCACTGAAGCTTTCTTT. Translating it yields CASTGFLGTEAFF.